This T cell receptor (beta chain) was identified during a study of blood T cell repertoires in COVID-19. Looking at the study overall: Collection of acute and convalescent COVID-19 samples took place in the United States, Italy and Spain. PBMCs, B-cell-depleted T cells, or T cells provided the cDNA or gDNA that made up the material.

Original analysis: Quantification of nucleated cells was approximated via reference gene primer amplification. Profiling relied on immunoSEQ multiplex PCR, and the TCRdb table lists in-frame clones only, not all of them. V and J calls and clone size are as listed in that table; D and trimming were resolved from the DNA. Here the sample spans 250,000 to 300,000 clones, over 80% being singletons. Germline CDR1 and CDR2: KGHDR and SFDVKD. This CDR3 contains 14 residues. Germline trimming cut 11 bases from V and 8 bases from J; bases unmatched to any gene: 11. Sample: peripheral blood. The rearrangement links TRBV24-1 to TRBJ2-1, with 10 bases matching TRBD1. This receptor was obtained from a man in his sixties who had recovered from COVID-19. The CDR3 loop reads CAKSPGDRGDEQFF. The CDR3 DNA is TGTGCCAAGAGCCCGGGGGACAGGGGTGATGAGCAGTTCTTC.